Here is one T cell receptor beta chain with its context. Its antigen has not been determined. No qualities accompany the bases; no much larger clone lies one base away. The data originate from a study of blood T cell repertoires in COVID-19 (TCRdb year 2020). Context from the whole study: Samples covering the acute and convalescent phases of COVID-19 were provided by collaborators in the United States, Italy and Spain. Nearly every sample came with metadata listing a de-identified subject ID, COVID-19 status, age in years and sex. Where available, HLA class I and class II types were taken from metadata supplied by the sample provider and were not determined by assay-based typing. Subjects who had been exposed to COVID-19, were actively infected with it, or had recovered from it provided the deeply sampled blood TCRbeta repertoires that made up the dataset. The repertoires were released in a freely available public database meant as a resource for research on the immune response to SARS-CoV-2. The prospective study material was composed of cDNA or gDNA derived from T cells, B-cell-depleted T cells, or PBMCs. The samples were drawn from the first 160 participants of the ongoing ImmuneRACE study and from 1,254 subjects provided by 6 global collaborators.

Participants in the prospective study were aged roughly 18 to 100 years, lived in over 20 United States geographic areas, and enrolled through a virtual design. In the prospective study, cohorts were assigned on the basis of participant-reported clinical history obtained from a screening survey and a study questionnaire. Recovered participants in ImmuneRACE Cohort 3 were defined by two consecutive negative NP/OP PCR tests, clearance by a healthcare professional, or resolution of symptoms. In the prospective study, mobile phlebotomists collected whole blood, serum and a nasopharyngeal or oropharyngeal swab from each participant. Over an approximately 2-month period, participants in the prospective study had the option of providing additional blood draws and questionnaires. Before DNA extraction, blood samples from the prospective study were shipped at room temperature or frozen. Trimming accounts for 6 bases at V and 5 bases at J, while the number of junction bases matched to no gene is 8. The CDR3 starts with the cysteine, ends with the phenylalanine, and has 16 residues. The read is trimmed to its CDR3 DNA, 48 bases read in frame from base 1. The germline V gene encodes CDR1 SGHRS and CDR2 YFSETQ.

TCRbeta CDR3 regions were amplified from genomic DNA using the immunoSEQ Assay, a bias-controlled multiplex PCR. From the authors' description of their analysis: The number of nucleated cells in each sample was estimated by amplification of reference gene primers within the assay. To quantify the absolute abundance of each unique TCRbeta CDR3 rearrangement, sequence reads were collapsed and filtered. Productive Simpson clonality was computed per sample as the square root of Simpson's diversity index over productive rearrangements. TCRdb holds this immuneACCESS table with in-frame rearrangements only. Some clones are missing; in checked studies, unresolved V genes explain under half, and the rest has no known cause. From that table come the V and J calls and clone size; the DNA was used to work out D and trimming. The sample records over 250,000 clones, roughly nine tenths of which are singletons. Of the sample, 2.6% is held by the ten largest clones.

Study-level results and caveats: The amount of clinical and demographic metadata varied by source and participant and was provided uncurated.

The sample consisted of PBMCs or T cells enriched from blood (not recorded which). This clonotype originated in a man aged 55 to 70 who had recovered from COVID-19. The sequence links TRBV5-1 to TRBJ2-2, and 12 bases in between align with TRBD1. The CDR3 here reads CASMGPGQGATGELFF. The nucleotide sequence is given as TGCGCCAGCATGGGGCCGGGACAGGGGGCGACCGGGGAGCTGTTTTTT.